This TCR beta chain was documented in a study of T cell responses to AZD1222 COVID-19 vaccine. Study-wide background: Second-dose recipients at about 4 or about 12 weeks were treated as one pooled group.

The protocol was immunoSEQ multiplex PCR, while the TCRdb copy is restricted to in-frame clones and leaves out a portion. Of about 86,000 clones listed, 88% were seen once; the top ten hold approximately 5.5%. Trimming cost V 1 base and J 1 base, with 8 bases left between them. The CDR3 has 14 residues. Germline V lookup: CDR1 SGHDT, CDR2 YYEEEE. Sequencing used peripheral blood, obtained on day 0 of AZD1222 vaccination. The chain employs TRBV5-6 and TRBJ2-5; D gene uncertain. This TCR came from an adult in good health. CDR3 protein: CASSLQHTQETQYF. As DNA, the CDR3 is TGTGCCAGCAGCTTGCAACATACCCAAGAGACCCAGTACTTC.